The clone carrying this TCR beta chain appeared many times. Its antigen remains unidentified. These data are taken from a study of tumor and adjacent non-tumor tissue in lung cancer. Three rounds of nested PCR, following a modified ARM-PCR protocol, produced the TCRbeta library. One entry per CDR3 protein results from TCRdb running MiXCR on the multiplex PCR reads. The sample consists of about 120,000 distinct CDR3 sequences, about 66% of them appearing once. Study observations and caveats: Top 100 clones took a larger repertoire share in normal lung.

This sample's RNA came from whole unsorted tissue. Source material: lung tumor tissue. The clonotype originates from a man aged 25 to 40 with non-small cell lung cancer.

The CDR3 nucleotides are TGCAGTGCCCGAGACAATTGGGGCAATCAGCCCCAGCATTTT. It encodes CSARDNWGNQPQHF. The V and J genes are TRBV20-1 and TRBJ1-5; the D is unclear. Germline-derived CDR1 and CDR2 are DFQATT and SNEGSKA (reference sequence). The CDR3 runs to 14 residues. V dropped 6 bases and J dropped 2 bases, with 14 bases sitting between them.